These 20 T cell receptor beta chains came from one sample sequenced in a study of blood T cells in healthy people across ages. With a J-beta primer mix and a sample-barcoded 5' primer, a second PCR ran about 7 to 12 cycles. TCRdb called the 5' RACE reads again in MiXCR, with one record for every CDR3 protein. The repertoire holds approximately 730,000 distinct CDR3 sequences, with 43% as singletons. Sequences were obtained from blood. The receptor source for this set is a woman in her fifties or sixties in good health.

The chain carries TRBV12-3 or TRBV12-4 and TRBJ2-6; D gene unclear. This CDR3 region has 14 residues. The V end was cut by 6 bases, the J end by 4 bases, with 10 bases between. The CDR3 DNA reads TGTGCCAGCAGACCTGGCTCGGGGGCCAACGTCCTGACTTTC. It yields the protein CASRPGSGANVLTF.

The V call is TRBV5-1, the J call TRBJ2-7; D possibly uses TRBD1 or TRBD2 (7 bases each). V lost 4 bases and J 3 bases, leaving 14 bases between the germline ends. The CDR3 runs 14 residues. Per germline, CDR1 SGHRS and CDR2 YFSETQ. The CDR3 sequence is CASSRPGGDYEQYF. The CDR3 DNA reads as TGCGCCAGCAGCCGTCCAGGGGGGGACTACGAGCAGTACTTC.

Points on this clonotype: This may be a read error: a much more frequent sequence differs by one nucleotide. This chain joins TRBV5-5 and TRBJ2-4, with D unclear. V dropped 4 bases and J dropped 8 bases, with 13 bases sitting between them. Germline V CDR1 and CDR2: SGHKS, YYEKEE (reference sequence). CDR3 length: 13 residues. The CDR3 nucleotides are TGTGCCAGCAGCCTAAGGGTGGATTACATTCAGTACTTC. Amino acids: CASSLRVDYIQYF.

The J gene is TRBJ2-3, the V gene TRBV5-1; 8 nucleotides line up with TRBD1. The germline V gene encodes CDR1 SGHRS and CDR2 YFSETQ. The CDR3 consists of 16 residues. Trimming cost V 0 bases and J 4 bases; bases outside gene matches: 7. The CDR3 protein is CASSLANTGGSDTQYF. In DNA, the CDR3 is TGCGCCAGCAGCTTGGCCAATACAGGGGGGTCAGATACGCAGTATTTT.

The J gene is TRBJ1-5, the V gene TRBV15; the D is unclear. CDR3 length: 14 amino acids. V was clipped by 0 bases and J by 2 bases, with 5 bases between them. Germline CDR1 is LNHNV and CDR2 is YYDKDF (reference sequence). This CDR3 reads CATSRDVGNQPQHF. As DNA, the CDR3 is TGTGCCACCAGCAGAGATGTAGGCAATCAGCCCCAGCATTTT.

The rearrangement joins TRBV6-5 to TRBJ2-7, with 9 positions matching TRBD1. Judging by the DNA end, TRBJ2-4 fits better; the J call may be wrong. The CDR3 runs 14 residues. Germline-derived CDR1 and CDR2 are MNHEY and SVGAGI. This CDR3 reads CASSSSSTGGIQYF. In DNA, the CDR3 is TGTGCCAGCAGCTCTTCTTCGACAGGGGGCATTCAGTACTTC.

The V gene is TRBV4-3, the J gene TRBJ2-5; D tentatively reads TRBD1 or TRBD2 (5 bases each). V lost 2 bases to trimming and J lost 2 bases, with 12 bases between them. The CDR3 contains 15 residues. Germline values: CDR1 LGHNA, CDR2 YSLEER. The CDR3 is CASSQTGTPQETQYF. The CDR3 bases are TGCGCCAGCAGCCAAACCGGGACCCCTCAAGAGACCCAGTACTTC.

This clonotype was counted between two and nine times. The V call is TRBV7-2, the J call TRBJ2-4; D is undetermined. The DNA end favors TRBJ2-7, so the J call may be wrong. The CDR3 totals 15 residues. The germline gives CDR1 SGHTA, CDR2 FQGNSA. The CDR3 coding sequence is TGTGCCAGCAGCTTATATTATGGGCTACCCTACGAGCAGTACTTC. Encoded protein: CASSLYYGLPYEQYF.

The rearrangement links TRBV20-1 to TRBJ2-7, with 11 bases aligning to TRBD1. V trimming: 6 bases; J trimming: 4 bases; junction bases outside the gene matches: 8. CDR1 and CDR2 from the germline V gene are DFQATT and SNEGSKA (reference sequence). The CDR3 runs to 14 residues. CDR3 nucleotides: TGCAGTGCAGGAAGGGGGACAGGGGGATACGAGCAGTACTTC. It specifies CSAGRGTGGYEQYF.

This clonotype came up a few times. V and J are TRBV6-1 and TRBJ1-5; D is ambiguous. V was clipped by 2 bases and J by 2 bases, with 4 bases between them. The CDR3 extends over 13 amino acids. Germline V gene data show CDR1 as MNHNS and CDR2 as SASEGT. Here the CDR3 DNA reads TGTGCCAGCAGTGAAAACCGCAATCAGCCCCAGCATTTT. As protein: CASSENRNQPQHF.

This CDR3 reads CSASRDRGAFF. Here the CDR3 DNA reads TGCAGTGCGAGCCGGGACCGGGGGGCGTTCTTC. J is TRBJ2-1 and V is TRBV20-1; a possible D gene is TRBD2 (7 bases). The CDR3 is 11 amino acids. CDR1 and CDR2 from the germline V gene are DFQATT and SNEGSKA (reference sequence). V lost 6 bases, J lost 15 bases, and 18 bases lay in between.

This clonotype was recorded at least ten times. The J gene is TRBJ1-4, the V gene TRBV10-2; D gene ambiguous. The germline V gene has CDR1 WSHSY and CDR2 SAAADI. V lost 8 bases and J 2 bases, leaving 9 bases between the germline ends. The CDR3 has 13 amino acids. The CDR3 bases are TGCGCCAGCCAAAAGGGCACTAATGAAAAACTGTTTTTT. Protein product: CASQKGTNEKLFF.

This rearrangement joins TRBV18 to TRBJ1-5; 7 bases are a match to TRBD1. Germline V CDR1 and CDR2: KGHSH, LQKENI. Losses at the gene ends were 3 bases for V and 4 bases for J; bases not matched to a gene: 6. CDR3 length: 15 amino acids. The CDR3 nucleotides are TGTGCCAGCTCACCGCCGGGACAGAAAAATCAGCCCCAGCATTTT. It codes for CASSPPGQKNQPQHF.

CDR3 protein: CASSAEGVGTDTQYF. CDR3 nucleotides: TGTGCCAGCTCTGCCGAGGGGGTCGGCACAGATACGCAGTATTTT. The chain combines TRBV18 with TRBJ2-3; D perhaps matches TRBD1 (6 bases). The ends were cut back, 6 bases at V and 1 base at J, with 14 bases in the middle. Germline CDR1 is KGHSH and CDR2 is LQKENI. The CDR3 is made up of 15 amino acids.

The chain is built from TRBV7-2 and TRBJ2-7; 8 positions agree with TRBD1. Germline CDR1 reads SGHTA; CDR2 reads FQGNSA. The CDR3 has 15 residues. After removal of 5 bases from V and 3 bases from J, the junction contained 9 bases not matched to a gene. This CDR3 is CASSLPRTGNYEQYF. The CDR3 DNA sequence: TGTGCCAGCAGCCTCCCCAGGACAGGGAACTACGAGCAGTACTTC.

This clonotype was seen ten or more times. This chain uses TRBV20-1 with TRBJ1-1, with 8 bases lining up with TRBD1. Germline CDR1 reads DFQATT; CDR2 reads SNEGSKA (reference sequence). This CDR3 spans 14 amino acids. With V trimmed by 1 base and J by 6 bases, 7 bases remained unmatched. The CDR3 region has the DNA TGCAGTGCTAGAGGACCCAACAGGGGGTCTGAAGCTTTCTTT. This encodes CSARGPNRGSEAFF.

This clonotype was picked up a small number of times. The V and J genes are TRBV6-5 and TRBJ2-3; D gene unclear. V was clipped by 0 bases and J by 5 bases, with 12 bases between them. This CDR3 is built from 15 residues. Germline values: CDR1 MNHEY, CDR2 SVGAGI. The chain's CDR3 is CASSYSPPREDTQYF. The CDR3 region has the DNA TGTGCCAGCAGTTACTCCCCCCCCCGCGAAGATACGCAGTATTTT.

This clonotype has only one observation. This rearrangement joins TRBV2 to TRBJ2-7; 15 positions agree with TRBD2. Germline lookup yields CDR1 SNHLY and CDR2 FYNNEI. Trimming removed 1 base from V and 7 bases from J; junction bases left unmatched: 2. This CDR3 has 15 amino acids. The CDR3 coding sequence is TGTGCCAGCAGTGAAGGGGGGACTAGCGGGAGGGAGCAGTACTTC. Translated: CASSEGGTSGREQYF.

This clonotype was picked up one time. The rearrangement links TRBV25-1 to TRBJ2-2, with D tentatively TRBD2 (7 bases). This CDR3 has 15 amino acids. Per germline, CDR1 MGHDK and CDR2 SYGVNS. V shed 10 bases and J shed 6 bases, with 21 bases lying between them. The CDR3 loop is CATIGGGRAPGELFF. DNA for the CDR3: TGTGCCACCATAGGAGGGGGGAGGGCCCCCGGGGAGCTGTTTTTT.

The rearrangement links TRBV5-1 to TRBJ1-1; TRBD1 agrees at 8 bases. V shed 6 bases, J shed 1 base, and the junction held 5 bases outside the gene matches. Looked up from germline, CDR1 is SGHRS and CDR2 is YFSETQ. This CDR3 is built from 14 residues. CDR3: CASNFQGANTEAFF. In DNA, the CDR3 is TGCGCCAGCAATTTTCAGGGGGCGAACACTGAAGCTTTCTTT.